Below, 10 T cell receptor beta chains from the same sample are listed, as sequenced in a study of human T cells and chemical hapten exposure. MiXCR was run by TCRdb on the RACE reads, yielding one entry per CDR3 protein. In the table there are 150,000 to 200,000 distinct CDR3 sequences, 25% to 30% of which are singletons. Noted time point: patch test 3, about 24 weeks after DPC sensitization. Treatment indicated: therapeutic diphenylcyclopropenone sensitization with weekly scalp DPC. The source material was whole blood, sampled in connection with sensitization to the hapten diphenylcyclopropenone (DPC). The receptor source for this set is a woman aged 18-30 years with alopecia areata. Some clones in this sample may be carry-over from other donors' samples.

The chain has TRBV10-2 and TRBJ2-3; D remains ambiguous. This CDR3 region has 11 residues. Germline CDR1 is WSHSY and CDR2 is SAAADI. Trimming cost V 3 bases and J 6 bases, with 4 bases left between them. The CDR3 coding sequence is TGCGCCAGCAGTGATCTTGATACGCAGTATTTT. Its protein is CASSDLDTQYF.

The CDR3 DNA reads as TGTGCCAGCAGTTACTCCGGGACAGGGGGTCTCGATGAGCAGTTCTTC. Translated, it gives CASSYSGTGGLDEQFF. This chain links TRBV6-2 or TRBV6-3 with TRBJ2-1, with 11 bases matching TRBD1. Germline V CDR1 and CDR2: MNHEY, SVGEGT. This CDR3 has 16 residues. V trimming: 0 bases; J trimming: 8 bases; junction bases outside the gene matches: 6.

CDR3 sequence reads: CASSYKAPPWQFF. CDR3 DNA: TGTGCCAGCAGCTATAAGGCTCCTCCCTGGCAGTTCTTC. V gene TRBV7-2 combines with J gene TRBJ2-1, with unresolved D. Per germline, CDR1 SGHTA and CDR2 FQGNSA. The germline V and J ends were trimmed by 4 bases and 12 bases, with 16 bases remaining between them. The length of the CDR3 is 13 residues.

This clonotype was seen only a few times. The rearrangement uses TRBV7-3 and TRBJ2-1, with 13 bases that match TRBD2. CDR1 SGHTA and CDR2 FQGTGA come from the germline V gene. This CDR3 contains 17 residues. V lost 5 bases and J lost 4; bases outside the gene matches: 8. Here the CDR3 reads CASSLISTSGGYNEQFF. CDR3 DNA sequence: TGTGCCAGCAGCCTAATCTCGACTAGCGGGGGGTACAATGAGCAGTTCTTC.

This clonotype showed up just a few times. CDR3 residues: CASSQGQGYLNTEAFF. The CDR3, as DNA: TGCGCCAGCAGCCAAGGACAGGGCTACTTGAACACTGAAGCTTTCTTT. The chain is built from TRBV4-1 and TRBJ1-1; 7 positions agree with TRBD1. J gave up 0 bases and V 1 base, and 5 bases lay outside the gene matches. CDR1 MGHRA and CDR2 YSYEKL come from the germline V gene. There are 16 residues in the CDR3.

The chain has TRBV20-1 and TRBJ1-4; the D gene is possibly TRBD1 (6 bases). The V end was cut by 3 bases, the J end by 7 bases, with 12 bases between. Germline lookup yields CDR1 DFQATT and CDR2 SNEGSKA (reference sequence). The CDR3 length is 13 residues. CDR3 amino acids: CSASRPDSEKLFF. The CDR3, as DNA: TGCAGTGCTAGCCGTCCGGACAGTGAAAAACTGTTTTTT.

The V gene is TRBV5-1, the J gene TRBJ2-2; D is undetermined. CDR1 SGHRS and CDR2 YFSETQ come from the germline V gene. This CDR3 has 14 amino acids. V was shortened by 3 bases and J by 0 bases, with 6 bases between the two germline ends. CDR3 bases: TGCGCCAGCAGCTCGAGTCCGAACACCGGGGAGCTGTTTTTT. Residues: CASSSSPNTGELFF.

This clonotype came up many times. This sequence joins TRBV6-2 or TRBV6-3 and TRBJ2-7, with TRBD2 matching over 15 bases. CDR3 length: 16 amino acids. J was trimmed by 2 bases and V by 2 bases; bases with no gene match: 1. Germline values: CDR1 MNHEY, CDR2 SVGEGT. The CDR3: CASSYGTSGGTYEQYF. The CDR3 nucleotides are TGTGCCAGCAGTTACGGGACTAGCGGGGGGACCTACGAGCAGTACTTC.

This clonotype was observed a handful of times. The J gene is TRBJ2-5, the V gene TRBV10-3; a weak D match, TRBD1 (5 bases). CDR3 length: 15 amino acids. Trimming left V 3 bases short and J 0 bases short, with 11 bases between. Germline lookup yields CDR1 ENHRY and CDR2 SYGVKD. The chain's CDR3 is CAISEPTAYQETQYF. DNA of the CDR3: TGTGCCATCAGTGAACCGACAGCTTACCAAGAGACCCAGTACTTC.

The CDR3 DNA follows: TGCAGTGCTAGAGGGGCCCGAGCGGAAAACACCGGGGAGCTGTTTTTT. This gives the protein CSARGARAENTGELFF. V and J are TRBV20-1 and TRBJ2-2; the D gene is possibly TRBD2 (5 bases). Looked up from germline, CDR1 is DFQATT and CDR2 is SNEGSKA (reference sequence). The CDR3 is 16 residues long. Trimming stripped 1 base from V and 2 bases from J, with 14 bases between.